Presented here are 13 T cell receptor beta chains from one specimen sequenced in a study of T cells after yellow fever vaccination. MiXCR, run by TCRdb on the 5' RACE reads, gives a single entry per CDR3 protein. Of hundreds of thousands of distinct CDR3 sequences listed, around 17% are singletons. The sequences come from PBMCs, collected around 5 days after the first yellow fever vaccination. Receptor source: a man aged 18-30 years who received the YFV17D yellow fever vaccine.

The chain employs TRBV30 and TRBJ2-2; no clear D. CDR1 is GTSNPN and CDR2 is SVGIG in the germline V gene (reference sequence). Trimming shortened V by 1 base and J by 6 bases, and 3 bases separated the two germline ends. The CDR3 spans 11 residues. The CDR3 DNA is TGTGCCTGGAGTGAGCCCGGGGAGCTGTTTTTT. Its protein is CAWSEPGELFF.

This clonotype occurred a few times. V and J are TRBV7-9 and TRBJ2-2, with D perhaps TRBD2 (6 bases). The CDR3 has 12 amino acids. Deletions cut 7 bases from V and 6 bases from J, with 9 bases between. Germline loops: CDR1 SEHNR, CDR2 FQNEAQ (reference sequence). Here the CDR3 DNA reads TGTGCCAGCATGGAGGGCCCCGGGGAGCTGTTTTTT. As protein: CASMEGPGELFF.

The chain couples TRBV7-6 to TRBJ2-1; 7 bases fit TRBD1. The V segment lost 5 bases and the J segment 5 bases; nucleotides outside the gene matches: 12. This CDR3 is 16 amino acids long. Germline CDR1 reads SGHVS; CDR2 reads FNYEAQ. The CDR3 nucleotides are TGTGCCAGCAGCAGAGGACAGGCCTTAGATGACAATGAGCAGTTCTTC. Its translation is CASSRGQALDDNEQFF. Variable domain in full (rest from reference TRBV7-6 and TRBJ2-1): GAGVSQSPRYKVTKRGQDVALRCDPISGHVSLYWYRQALGQGPEFLTYFNYEAQQDKSGLPNDRFSAERPEGSISTLTIQRTEQRDSAMYRCASSRGQALDDNEQFFGPGTRLTVL.

The genes are TRBV7-3 and TRBJ2-1, with 11 positions matching TRBD2. The CDR3 spans 15 residues. Germline loops: CDR1 SGHTA, CDR2 FQGTGA. Unmatched junction bases numbered 7, after V lost 5 bases and J lost 7 bases. The CDR3 loop reads CASSVSSGGINEQFF. Here the CDR3 DNA reads TGTGCCAGCAGCGTTTCTAGCGGGGGGATTAATGAGCAGTTCTTC.

This clonotype was seen ten or more times. The chain carries TRBV7-2 and TRBJ1-2; 9 bases line up with TRBD1. The length of the CDR3 is 15 residues. Germline-derived CDR1 and CDR2 are SGHTA and FQGNSA. Trimming cost V 3 bases and J 5 bases; bases outside gene matches: 7. CDR3 DNA: TGTGCCAGCAGCTTCCGGACAGGGGTGGAGTATGGCTACACCTTC. Amino acid sequence: CASSFRTGVEYGYTF. The whole variable domain, filled in from reference TRBV7-2 and TRBJ1-2, reads GAGVSQSPSNKVTEKGKDVELRCDPISGHTALYWYRQSLGQGLEFLIYFQGNSAPDKSGLPSDRFSAERTGGSVSTLTIQRTQQEDSAVYLCASSFRTGVEYGYTFGSGTRLTVV.

On this clonotype itself: An end of the junction differs from the germline gene, which may be a read error. The rearrangement uses TRBV20-1 and TRBJ2-3; perhaps TRBD1 as D (5 bases). The germline V gene encodes CDR1 DFQATT and CDR2 SNEGSKA (reference sequence). This CDR3 contains 14 residues. In nucleotides, the CDR3 is TGCTGTGCTAGTTCGACAGATGGCACAGATACGCAGTATTTT. Protein: CCASSTDGTDTQYF.

This clonotype was counted ten times or more. This chain uses TRBV7-2 with TRBJ2-1; 7 bases fit TRBD2. The CDR3 is 15 amino acids. V lost 5 bases to trimming and J lost 7 bases; unmatched junction nucleotides: 11. Per germline, CDR1 SGHTA and CDR2 FQGNSA. CDR3 sequence: CASSAPGGFNNEQFF. For the CDR3, the DNA is TGTGCCAGCAGCGCGCCCGGGGGGTTTAATAATGAGCAGTTCTTC.

This clonotype was picked up many times. This rearrangement joins TRBV12-3 or TRBV12-4 to TRBJ2-1, with TRBD2 as a possible D gene (5 bases). Trimming took off 3 bases at V and 10 bases at J, with 7 bases between the two ends. The CDR3 spans 11 residues. The CDR3 reads CASSFSGEQFF. The CDR3 bases are TGTGCCAGCAGTTTTTCGGGAGAGCAGTTCTTC.

This clonotype has just a few counts. J is TRBJ2-2 and V is TRBV2, with TRBD2 identical over 14 bases. The CDR3 totals 18 residues. J gave up 6 bases and V 7 bases, and 13 bases lay outside the gene matches. CDR1 is SNHLY, CDR2 FYNNEI, per germline. CDR3 in DNA: TGTGCCAGCAACGGACTAGCGGGGGGCCTCCGAAATTCCGGGGAGCTGTTTTTT. Residues: CASNGLAGGLRNSGELFF.

This clonotype was counted ten times or more. The chain couples TRBV15 to TRBJ1-5; a possible D gene is TRBD1 (5 bases). The CDR3 consists of 15 residues. The germline CDR1 and CDR2 sequences are LNHNV and YYDKDF (reference sequence). The V gene lost 0 bases and the J gene lost 4 bases, with 10 bases spanning the gap. The CDR3 spells CATSRDWAGNQPQHF. CDR3 nucleotide sequence: TGTGCCACCAGCAGAGATTGGGCAGGGAATCAGCCCCAGCATTTT.

This clonotype was detected a few times. The chain employs TRBV4-1 and TRBJ2-5; possibly TRBD1 for D (5 bases). The CDR3 runs 15 residues. Per the germline V gene, CDR1 is MGHRA and CDR2 is YSYEKL. Trimming removed 0 bases from V and 7 bases from J, with 15 bases in between. Here the CDR3 reads CASSQDQGLGRTQYF. CDR3 in DNA: TGCGCCAGCAGCCAAGATCAGGGTTTGGGTCGGACCCAGTACTTC.

The CDR3 DNA follows: TGTGCCAGCAGCCGGACAGCTAACAATGAGCAGTTCTTC. This translates into CASSRTANNEQFF. The V gene is TRBV7-8, the J gene TRBJ2-1; D possibly corresponds to TRBD1 (6 bases). V lost 5 bases, J lost 5 bases, and 10 bases lay in between. The CDR3 consists of 13 residues. Germline CDR1 is SGHVS and CDR2 is FQNEAQ.

The chain couples TRBV4-1 to TRBJ2-2; TRBD2 matches at 7 bases. This CDR3 is built from 17 residues. After removal of 4 bases from V and 5 bases from J, the junction contained 13 bases not matched to a gene. Germline V CDR1 and CDR2: MGHRA, YSYEKL. The CDR3 loop reads CASSPGGGGSETGELFF. CDR3 nucleotides: TGCGCCAGCAGCCCAGGTGGGGGGGGGTCGGAAACCGGGGAGCTGTTTTTT.